The clone carrying this T cell receptor beta chain was seen only a few times. Its antigen is still unknown. TCR beta libraries were built with iRepertoire HTBI primers and Arm-PCR of CDR3 regions. TCRdb itself ran the multiplex PCR reads through MiXCR, one entry per CDR3 protein. The sample consists of about 310,000 distinct CDR3 sequences, 20% to 25% of them appearing once. This sample is part of a study of regulatory T cells in long-lasting Graves disease. Study findings and constraints: With persistent disease, TRBV28, TRBJ1-2 and TRBJ2-5 were the favored segments.

The CDR3 is made up of 14 amino acids. CDR1 and CDR2 from the germline V gene are SGHTA and FQGNSA. Trimming took off 5 bases at V and 5 bases at J, with 10 bases between the two ends. Stated time point: persistent/refractory GD, antithyroid drugs over 5 years with positive TRAb. Construction of the TCR library relied on RNA isolated from PBMCs. It was an endocrinology department in Xi'an, China, that provided the patients. The starting material was peripheral blood mononuclear cells (PBMCs), obtained when the disease was refractory, from a patient treated with antithyroid drugs. This receptor was taken from a female donor with Graves disease. The V call is TRBV7-2, the J call TRBJ1-6; D is unresolved. The CDR3 DNA follows: TGTGCCAGCAGCCCAAAGCAGAATAATTCACCCCTCCACTTT. Amino acids: CASSPKQNNSPLHF.